This TCR beta chain was obtained from a study of blood T cells in healthy people across ages. About the research overall: T cells yielded about one barcoded beta molecule per two cells through template switching. General study points: Whereas aged donors had fewer naive CD4+ cells, long-lived donors had more of them and higher diversity.

Notes on this clonotype: Its antigen remains unidentified.

The CDR3 sequence is 21 residues long. Looked up from germline, CDR1 is LGHNA and CDR2 is YNFKEQ. V trimming: 4 bases; J trimming: 3 bases; junction bases outside the gene matches: 24. Combining a sample-barcoded 5' primer with a J-beta primer mix, a second PCR ran for 7 to 11 cycles. Using its own MiXCR run on the 5' RACE reads, TCRdb lists one record per CDR3 protein. Of over 1,300,000 distinct CDR3 sequences in the sample, approximately 59% are singletons; the top ten hold over 5%. Caucasian, healthy and from Russia, the donors were aged between 6 and 90. Isolation yielded PBMCs, at least 6 million per sample, in every case.

V and J are TRBV4-2 and TRBJ2-3; 8 bases line up with TRBD2. Sequencing was carried out using blood. The sequence was obtained from a man aged 18 to 30 in good health. The CDR3 spells CASSLSGAYEQRGLGTDTQYF. CDR3 coding DNA: TGTGCCAGCAGCCTATCCGGGGCCTATGAGCAGCGGGGGTTAGGAACAGATACGCAGTATTTT.